A single sample is the source of the 32 T cell receptor beta chains below, sequenced in a study of T cell repertoires in cytomegalovirus infection (dated by TCRdb to the late 2010s). Sample treatment or condition, as interpreted from the label and publication: in vitro stimulation with specific CMV peptide epitopes to enrich CMV-specific T cells. For these TCRs, the target antigens are not known. Instrument on record: Illumina HiSeq 1500. TCRdb trimmed public reads at Q25 via fastp, called clones via MiXCR and kept in-frame beta chains. When rows share a CDR3 protein, they turn into one entry using the most common DNA and genes. The sample table shows about half a million distinct CDR3 sequences, and roughly a third are seen once. About a sixth of the sample comes from the top ten. The source material was cultured PBMCs, sampled from culture after CMV antigen stimulation. The receptors shown here come from a human donor in good health (CMV status not recorded). Some clones in this sample may be carry-over from other donors' samples.

This clonotype was detected many times. V is TRBV7-2 and J is TRBJ2-7; the match to TRBD1 covers 10 bases. The length of the CDR3 is 15 residues. The V gene's germline CDR1 is SGHTA and CDR2 FQGNSA. V dropped 0 bases and J dropped 4; count of bases not matched to a gene: 3. As DNA, the CDR3 is TGTGCCAGCAGCTTAGCCGGGACAGGGGTTTACGAGCAGTACTTC. It translates to CASSLAGTGVYEQYF.

Regarding this clonotype: A much bigger clone sits one base away, suggesting this may be a read error. The chain is built from TRBV7-4 and TRBJ1-1; no reliable D call. Germline CDR1 is SGHVT and CDR2 is SQSDAQ. The CDR3 consists of 13 residues. The chain's CDR3 is CTSSSSSVAYAFF. The CDR3 bases are TGTACCAGCAGCTCATCTTCGGTGGCTTATGCTTTCTTT. Full variable domain (missing parts from reference TRBV7-4 and TRBJ1-1): GAGVSQSPRYKVAKRGRDVALRCDSISGHVTLYWYRQTLGQGSEVLTYSQSDAQRDKSGRPSGRFSAERPERSVSTLKIQRTEQGDSAVYLCTSSSSSVAYAFFGQGTRLTVV.

The chain couples TRBV6-5 to TRBJ2-6; the match to TRBD2 covers 9 bases. Germline V gives CDR1 MNHEY, CDR2 SVGAGI. V shed 4 bases and J 0 bases; nucleotides not matched to a gene: 4. This CDR3 is 17 amino acids long. CDR3 nucleotide sequence: TGTGCCAGCAGTTCAAGCGGGAGGTCCTCTGGGGCCAACGTCCTGACTTTC. Residues: CASSSSGRSSGANVLTF.

In its sample, this clonotype was seen once. The chain has TRBV11-2 and TRBJ2-1; possible D gene TRBD2, 5 bases. The germline V and J ends were trimmed by 5 bases and 0 bases, with 17 bases remaining between them. Germline lookup yields CDR1 SGHAT and CDR2 FQNNGV. The CDR3 consists of 17 residues. This chain's CDR3 is CASSPWERLSSYNEQFF. The CDR3 nucleotides are TGTGCCAGCAGCCCCTGGGAGAGGTTGAGCTCCTACAATGAGCAGTTCTTC.

This clonotype showed up many times. The V call is TRBV7-2, the J call TRBJ1-6; D remains unclear. The CDR3 covers 13 residues. V lost 5 bases and J lost 2, with 4 bases in between. Germline CDR1 and CDR2: SGHTA and FQGNSA. The CDR3 sequence: CASSLPYNSPLHF. The CDR3, as DNA: TGTGCCAGCAGCCTACCCTATAATTCACCCCTCCACTTT.

V gene TRBV27 combines with J gene TRBJ2-6; the D gene could be TRBD1 or TRBD2 (5 bases each). The CDR3 spans 14 residues. The V gene's germline CDR1 is MNHEY and CDR2 SMNVEV (reference sequence). Trimming cost V 3 bases and J 2 bases, with 5 bases left between them. The CDR3 region has the DNA TGTGCCAGCAGTTTGGGGGCTGGGGCCAACGTCCTGACTTTC. This codes for CASSLGAGANVLTF.

The chain couples TRBV10-3 to TRBJ2-2; 9 bases align to TRBD1. V shed 7 bases, J shed 1 base, and the junction held 16 bases outside the gene matches. This CDR3 is 19 amino acids long. Germline V gives CDR1 ENHRY, CDR2 SYGVKD. The CDR3 loop reads CAITGRPGQGPQNTGELFF. Here the CDR3 DNA reads TGTGCCATCACCGGGAGACCGGGACAGGGACCCCAGAACACCGGGGAGCTGTTTTTT.

The V call is TRBV20-1, the J call TRBJ1-3; D remains ambiguous. Germline CDR1 DFQATT, CDR2 SNEGSKA (reference sequence). The CDR3 totals 19 residues. V dropped 0 bases and J dropped 0 bases, with 21 bases sitting between them. The CDR3, as DNA: TGCAGTGCTAGAGATTCCCGAGCCGTGAGGCCCGACTCTGGAAACACCATATATTTT. This gives the protein CSARDSRAVRPDSGNTIYF.

V gene TRBV29-1 combines with J gene TRBJ2-4; D unclear. The V and J ends lost 7 bases and 0 bases respectively, with 10 bases between them. This CDR3 comprises 13 residues. Looked up from germline, CDR1 is SQVTM and CDR2 is ANQGSEA. This chain's CDR3 is CSAEQLAKNIQYF. Written as DNA, the CDR3 is TGCAGCGCGGAGCAGTTAGCCAAAAACATTCAGTACTTC.

This clonotype was found a few times. The V gene is TRBV7-3, the J gene TRBJ2-1; 7 bases line up with TRBD2. V lost 7 bases, J lost 4 bases, and 10 bases stayed unmatched. CDR1 and CDR2 (germline): SGHTA, FQGTGA. This CDR3 region has 15 residues. The CDR3 DNA reads TGTGCCAGCAATATAGGGGCTAGCGGTTACAATGAGCAGTTCTTC. Its protein is CASNIGASGYNEQFF.

The chain couples TRBV4-3 to TRBJ2-3, with D tentatively TRBD2 (5 bases). CDR1 LGHNA and CDR2 YSLEER come from the germline V gene. The CDR3 extends over 13 amino acids. V lost 0 bases and J 7 bases, leaving 8 bases between the germline ends. The CDR3 sequence: CASSQEEAYTQYF. Here the CDR3 DNA reads TGCGCCAGCAGCCAAGAGGAGGCATATACGCAGTATTTT.

This rearrangement joins TRBV18 to TRBJ1-1; D perhaps matches TRBD1 (6 bases). The CDR3 covers 16 residues. V gave up 4 bases and J gave up 4 bases, with 19 bases separating them. Germline loops: CDR1 KGHSH, CDR2 LQKENI. The CDR3 loop reads CASSLPYDRWSTEAFF. The CDR3 coding sequence is TGTGCCAGCTCACTCCCATACGACAGGTGGAGCACTGAAGCTTTCTTT. The full variable domain, in which reference TRBV18 and TRBJ1-1 provide the parts outside the CDR3, is NAGVMQNPRHLVRRRGQEARLRCSPMKGHSHVYWYRQLPEEGLKFMVYLQKENIIDESGMPKERFSAEFPKEGPSILRIQQVVRGDSAAYFCASSLPYDRWSTEAFFGQGTRLTVV.

This clonotype was seen only a few times. The chain carries TRBV28 and TRBJ1-6; D remains ambiguous. The CDR3 loop spans 14 amino acids. V lost 6 bases to trimming and J lost 8 bases, with 14 bases between them. Germline CDR1 is MDHEN and CDR2 is SYDVKM. CDR3 sequence reads: CASRPGITDSPLHF. The CDR3 DNA follows: TGTGCCAGCAGACCCGGGATTACGGATTCACCCCTCCACTTT.

The gene calls are TRBV7-4 and TRBJ2-3, with a possible D match to TRBD2 (6 bases). Trimming took 1 base from V and 6 from J, leaving 23 bases between them. Germline CDR1 reads SGHVT; CDR2 reads SQSDAQ. The CDR3 consists of 18 residues. CDR3 DNA: TGTGCCAGCAGCTTAGTTGCGGGAATCCCCCCCCCCACGGATACGCAGTATTTT. It yields the protein CASSLVAGIPPPTDTQYF.

Concerning this clonotype: With a much larger clone just one base away, this may be a read error. V gene TRBV6-5 combines with J gene TRBJ2-1; D gene unclear. The germline CDR1 and CDR2 sequences are MNHEY and SVGAGI. The CDR3 runs 11 residues. The CDR3 here is CTSSSLHEQFF. DNA for the CDR3: TGTACCAGCAGTTCCCTCCATGAGCAGTTCTTC.

The chain uses TRBV12-3 or TRBV12-4 and TRBJ2-5; D is undetermined. The CDR3 sequence is 15 residues long. Trimming pared 4 bases from V and 1 base from J, leaving 13 bases between. The CDR3 loop reads CASSSSTDPQETQYF. Here the CDR3 DNA reads TGTGCCAGCAGTTCGTCGACCGATCCCCAAGAGACCCAGTACTTC.

V and J are TRBV7-9 and TRBJ2-2; D is perhaps TRBD1 (5 bases). V gave up 6 bases and J gave up 0 bases, with 14 bases separating them. The CDR3 sequence is 16 residues long. Germline lookup yields CDR1 SEHNR and CDR2 FQNEAQ (reference sequence). CDR3 region: CASSFLGVSNTGELFF. In nucleotides, the CDR3 is TGTGCCAGCAGTTTCTTAGGGGTATCGAACACCGGGGAGCTGTTTTTT.

V gene TRBV7-9 combines with J gene TRBJ1-6; perhaps TRBD1 as D (6 bases). The CDR3 has 15 amino acids. V dropped 0 bases and J dropped 8 bases, with 11 bases sitting between them. Per germline, CDR1 SEHNR and CDR2 FQNEAQ (reference sequence). CDR3 residues: CASSLAGGFDSPLHF. In DNA form, the CDR3 reads TGTGCCAGCAGCTTAGCCGGGGGCTTTGATTCACCCCTCCACTTT. The whole variable domain, filled in from reference TRBV7-9 and TRBJ1-6, reads DTGVSQNPRHKITKRGQNVTFRCDPISEHNRLYWYRQTLGQGPEFLTYFQNEAQLEKSRLLSDRFSAERPKGSFSTLEIQRTEQGDSAMYLCASSLAGGFDSPLHFGNGTRLTVT.

Only a few counts were recorded for this clonotype. The chain has TRBV5-1 and TRBJ2-7; D is unresolved. This CDR3 spans 16 amino acids. V lost 0 bases and J 0 bases, leaving 13 bases between the germline ends. CDR1 and CDR2 (germline): SGHRS, YFSETQ. The CDR3 coding sequence is TGCGCCAGCAGCTTGGACGGTAGCAAGTTCTCCTACGAGCAGTACTTC. Translating gives CASSLDGSKFSYEQYF.

The chain joins TRBV24-1 to TRBJ2-1; 11 bases match TRBD2. Germline lookup yields CDR1 KGHDR and CDR2 SFDVKD. The CDR3 loop spans 18 amino acids. V shed 4 bases, J shed 9 bases, and the junction held 16 bases outside the gene matches. This CDR3 reads CATSDTGLAETRRSEQFF. CDR3 nucleotide sequence: TGTGCCACCAGTGACACGGGACTAGCGGAGACGAGGAGGAGTGAGCAGTTCTTC.

This clonotype occurred many times. The chain recombines TRBV27 with TRBJ1-5; D ambiguous. Germline-derived CDR1 and CDR2 are MNHEY and SMNVEV (reference sequence). Trimming removed 5 bases at V and 6 bases at J, with 17 bases between. CDR3 length: 15 amino acids. CDR3 in amino acids: CASSVAGYGIQPQHF. In DNA, the CDR3 is TGTGCCAGCAGTGTTGCGGGGTACGGGATTCAGCCCCAGCATTTT.

This clonotype was detected only once. This chain joins TRBV7-2 and TRBJ2-3, with D perhaps TRBD2 (6 bases). CDR1 SGHTA and CDR2 FQGNSA come from the germline V gene. The CDR3 spans 15 residues. The V end lost 5 bases, the J end lost 0 bases, and 12 bases lay between the germline ends. In DNA, the CDR3 is TGTGCCAGCAGCCCAGCGGGTAGAAGCACAGATACGCAGTATTTT. This translates into CASSPAGRSTDTQYF.

The chain uses TRBV2 and TRBJ1-5, with TRBD1 matching 7 bases. The CDR3 contains 14 residues. With V trimmed by 4 bases and J by 4 bases, 4 bases remained unmatched. Germline CDR1 reads SNHLY; CDR2 reads FYNNEI. CDR3 sequence reads: CASSVGTENQPQHF. The CDR3 DNA is TGTGCCAGCAGTGTGGGGACAGAGAATCAGCCCCAGCATTTT.

This clonotype was picked up a small number of times. The genes are TRBV4-1 and TRBJ2-3; D is possibly TRBD2 (6 bases). Trimming removed 1 base from V and 5 bases from J, with 13 bases in between. This CDR3 is built from 15 residues. Germline V gene data show CDR1 as MGHRA and CDR2 as YSYEKL. CDR3 sequence (DNA): TGCGCCAGCAGCCAAGCTACGGGAGTCGGAGATACGCAGTATTTT. Protein product: CASSQATGVGDTQYF.

V and J are TRBV10-3 and TRBJ2-7; D assignment may be TRBD1 or TRBD2 (6 bases each). Germline V gene sequence: CDR1 ENHRY, CDR2 SYGVKD. The V end was cut by 4 bases, the J end by 4 bases, with 14 bases between. This CDR3 is built from 14 residues. The CDR3 protein is CAISGGAASYEQYV. The CDR3 bases are TGTGCCATCAGTGGGGGGGCAGCCTCGTACGAGCAGTACGTC.

The J gene is TRBJ1-1, the V gene TRBV7-2; TRBD1 might be the D (5 bases). The V gene's germline CDR1 is SGHTA and CDR2 FQGNSA. V gave up 1 base and J gave up 0 bases, with 15 bases separating them. This CDR3 spans 17 amino acids. The CDR3 DNA reads as TGTGCCAGCAGCTTAGGTTGGGGCAGGGAGATGAACACTGAAGCTTTCTTT. Translation: CASSLGWGREMNTEAFF. The full variable domain, rest sourced from reference TRBV7-2 and TRBJ1-1, is GAGVSQSPSNKVTEKGKDVELRCDPISGHTALYWYRQSLGQGLEFLIYFQGNSAPDKSGLPSDRFSAERTGGSVSTLTIQRTQQEDSAVYLCASSLGWGREMNTEAFFGQGTRLTVV.

This chain links TRBV25-1 with TRBJ1-2; no definite D call. Germline V CDR1 and CDR2: MGHDK, SYGVNS. V lost 1 base, J lost 5 bases, and 5 bases lay in between. The CDR3 runs to 12 residues. CDR3 protein: CASSESGYGYTF. DNA of the CDR3: TGTGCCAGCAGTGAATCGGGGTATGGCTACACCTTC.

This clonotype was detected many times. The chain uses TRBV7-2 and TRBJ2-2; the D gene is possibly TRBD2 (5 bases). The V gene's germline CDR1 is SGHTA and CDR2 FQGNSA. CDR3 size: 13 residues. The germline V and J ends were trimmed by 3 bases and 6 bases, with 8 bases remaining between them. This chain's CDR3 is CASSFTGAGELFF. The CDR3 coding sequence is TGTGCCAGCAGCTTTACCGGGGCCGGGGAGCTGTTTTTT.

V is TRBV7-9 and J is TRBJ2-5, with TRBD2 as a possible D gene (5 bases). V lost 8 bases to trimming and J lost 2 bases, with 12 bases between them. The germline V gene has CDR1 SEHNR and CDR2 FQNEAQ (reference sequence). The CDR3 is 13 amino acids. CDR3 sequence: CASQKDLQETQYF. For the CDR3, the DNA is TGTGCCAGCCAAAAGGACTTACAAGAGACCCAGTACTTC. The entire variable domain, with the rest obtained from reference TRBV7-9 and TRBJ2-5, is as follows: DTGVSQNPRHKITKRGQNVTFRCDPISEHNRLYWYRQTLGQGPEFLTYFQNEAQLEKSRLLSDRFSAERPKGSFSTLEIQRTEQGDSAMYLCASQKDLQETQYFGPGTRLLVL.

This clonotype appeared a few times. The V gene is TRBV15, the J gene TRBJ1-5, with D perhaps TRBD1 (6 bases). Germline CDR1 reads LNHNV; CDR2 reads YYDKDF (reference sequence). The CDR3 totals 17 residues. Trimming shortened V by 0 bases and J by 0 bases, and 12 bases separated the two germline ends. CDR3 DNA sequence: TGTGCCACCAGCAGAGATCAGAGGGGGTTTAGCAATCAGCCCCAGCATTTT. This codes for CATSRDQRGFSNQPQHF.

The V and J genes are TRBV2 and TRBJ2-3; D remains ambiguous. The CDR3 spans 19 residues. Germline CDR1 reads SNHLY; CDR2 reads FYNNEI. V was cut by 3 bases and J by 0 bases, with 22 bases left in between. CDR3 bases: TGTGCCAGCAGTGACTTGGGGTCCCGACGGTCCGCTAGCACAGATACGCAGTATTTT. This translates into CASSDLGSRRSASTDTQYF.

The CDR3 sequence is CASSLVEREGQFF. Written as DNA, the CDR3 is TGTGCCAGCAGCTTAGTCGAACGGGAGGGGCAGTTCTTC. This sequence joins TRBV7-2 and TRBJ2-1; 8 nucleotides match TRBD2. The germline V gene has CDR1 SGHTA and CDR2 FQGNSA. The CDR3 consists of 13 residues. V dropped 1 base and J dropped 12; count of bases not matched to a gene: 5.